This passage covers 3 T cell receptor beta chains from one sample sequenced in a study of cytomegalovirus exposure and HLA in healthy donors (dated by TCRdb to the late 2010s). The library came from the immunoSEQ multiplex PCR assay. For the multiplex PCR, a mixture combining 60 forward primers for TCR Vbeta segments and 13 reverse primers for TCR Jbeta segments was used. TCRdb re-hosts the immuneACCESS table, in-frame sequences only. Its copies lack some clones; in the studies checked, an unresolved V gene accounts for under half of them, and the cause for the rest is not known. The sample table holds 140,000 or so clones, of which about 75% were seen once. The ten largest clones take up around 1.7% of the sample. Sequenced: PBMCs. These receptors all stem from a woman in her twenties or thirties in good health and CMV-seronegative.

This clone occurred a few times. The gene calls are TRBV11-2 and TRBJ2-5; 9 positions match TRBD2. V was clipped by 5 bases and J by 5 bases; unmatched bases: 9. The CDR3 is 15 amino acids. From germline, CDR1 is SGHAT and CDR2 FQNNGV. The CDR3 is CASSLPGTSSETQYF. The CDR3 bases are TGTGCCAGCAGCCTTCCCGGGACTAGCTCCGAGACCCAGTACTTC.

The chain recombines TRBV5-4 with TRBJ1-6; 10 bases fit TRBD1. V trimming: 1 base; J trimming: 9 bases; junction bases outside the gene matches: 4. In germline, CDR1 is SGHNT, CDR2 YYREEE (reference sequence). CDR3 length: 15 amino acids. CDR3 DNA sequence: TGTGCCAGCAGCTTGAGTGGACAGGGGGGTTCACCCCTCCACTTT. Translating gives CASSLSGQGGSPLHF.

This rearrangement joins TRBV27 to TRBJ2-3, with D maybe TRBD2 (5 bases). The CDR3 totals 17 residues. V gave up 5 bases and J gave up 4 bases, with 22 bases separating them. The germline gives CDR1 MNHEY, CDR2 SMNVEV (reference sequence). CDR3 bases: TGTGCCAGCAGTATGCCGGGCGTCTTTGCGCGGGCAGATACGCAGTATTTT. Its protein product is CASSMPGVFARADTQYF.